A single sample is the source of the 6 T cell receptor beta chains below, sequenced in a study of blood T cell repertoires in COVID-19. Sequenced by immunoSEQ multiplex PCR; TCRdb stores in-frame clones only, minus some. The sample lists about 73,000 clones; 75% to 95% were seen once. Specimen: peripheral blood. Every receptor here comes from a woman aged 18-29 years with acute or convalescent COVID-19.

The V gene is TRBV23-1, the J gene TRBJ2-1; 9 bases are shared with TRBD1. TRBV23-1 is an open reading frame whose function is uncertain. The CDR3 contains 11 residues. The junction had 2 bases not matched to a gene; V was cut back by 3 bases and J by 14 bases. The CDR3 loop is CASSQTGGEFF. CDR3 bases: TGCGCCAGCAGTCAGACAGGGGGGGAGTTCTTC.

V usage is TRBV28 and J usage is TRBJ1-3; the D is unclear. This CDR3 is built from 14 residues. With 3 bases removed from V and 0 bases from J, the gap between germline ends came to 6 bases. Germline CDR1 MDHEN, CDR2 SYDVKM. The DNA for the CDR3 is TGTGCCAGCAGTTTCGTTAGCTCTGGAAACACCATATATTTT. This codes for CASSFVSSGNTIYF. Drawing the rest from reference TRBV28 and TRBJ1-3, the complete variable domain is DVKVTQSSRYLVKRTGEKVFLECVQDMDHENMFWYRQDPGLGLRLIYFSYDVKMKEKGDIPEGYSVSREKKERFSLILESASTNQTSMYLCASSFVSSGNTIYFGEGSWLTVV.

The chain joins TRBV30 to TRBJ2-7, with D perhaps TRBD2 (5 bases). V dropped 2 bases and J dropped 2 bases, with 10 bases sitting between them. Germline V lookup: CDR1 GTSNPN, CDR2 SVGIG (reference sequence). This CDR3 region has 13 residues. CDR3 DNA: TGTGCCTGGAGTCGGGGAACGGCCTACGAGCAGTACTTC. Translation gives CAWSRGTAYEQYF.

The J gene is TRBJ1-2, the V gene TRBV7-9; perhaps TRBD1 as D (6 bases). CDR3 length: 15 residues. Looked up from germline, CDR1 is SEHNR and CDR2 is FQNEAQ (reference sequence). V shed 1 base and J shed 6 bases, with 15 bases lying between them. This CDR3 is CASSLEGEGDNGYTF. CDR3 nucleotides: TGTGCCAGCAGCTTAGAAGGAGAGGGGGATAATGGCTACACCTTC.

The chain has TRBV6-2 or TRBV6-3 and TRBJ1-6; D is possibly TRBD1 (5 bases). V gave up 0 bases and J gave up 7 bases, with 10 bases separating them. This CDR3 comprises 15 residues. CDR1 and CDR2 (germline): MNHEY, SVGEGT. Here the CDR3 DNA reads TGTGCCAGCAGTTACTCGCCAGGGAGGAATTCACCCCTCCACTTT. This sequence encodes CASSYSPGRNSPLHF.

This chain links TRBV2 with TRBJ2-3, with TRBD2 matching over 7 bases. This CDR3 region has 15 residues. Trimming cost V 4 bases and J 3 bases; bases outside gene matches: 7. CDR1 is SNHLY, CDR2 FYNNEI, per germline. The CDR3 is CASSARGLETDTQYF. For the CDR3, the DNA is TGTGCCAGCAGTGCTAGAGGACTAGAAACAGATACGCAGTATTTT.